This T cell receptor (beta chain) stems from a study of a mutant IDH1 vaccine in newly diagnosed glioma. Using immunoSEQ multiplex PCR, the repertoire was profiled, and TCRdb retains in-frame clones only, with some absent. The sample shows over 10,000 clones, 70% to 80% of them seen only once. In its sample, this clone was seen a few times. Its antigen is still unknown. This CDR3 is built from 13 residues. Germline trimming cut 6 bases from V and 8 bases from J; bases unmatched to any gene: 5. Germline V lookup: CDR1 MNHEY, CDR2 SMNVEV (reference sequence). The time point denotes: week 47, end of study. What each vaccine dose contained was 300 ug of mutant IDH1 20-mer peptide, accompanied by topical imiquimod. Eight vaccine doses were administered to patients at weeks 1, 3, 5, 7, 11, 15, 19 and 23.

The sample here was PBMCs, taken from a glioma patient whose treatment included an IDH1 peptide vaccine. The source of this sequence is a woman aged 40 to 50 with glioma. The chain joins TRBV27 to TRBJ2-2; 8 nucleotides line up with TRBD2. CDR3 region: CASSLSGSGELFF. The CDR3 DNA is TGTGCCAGCAGCCTAAGCGGGAGTGGGGAGCTGTTTTTT.